A selection of T cell receptor beta chains follows, all from one sample in a study of T cell responses to AZD1222 COVID-19 vaccine. Method: immunoSEQ multiplex PCR; TCRdb's copy keeps in-frame clones and lacks some. Of 150,000 to 200,000 clones listed, about 89% are singletons. Sequenced here: peripheral blood, sampled 28 days after the second AZD1222 dose. All receptors come from an adult who received the AZD1222 COVID-19 vaccine. CDR3s include the opening cysteine and the closing phenylalanine or tryptophan. A D gene is named only where the DNA matches it firmly. Size is omitted from some rows. Given values are once, few, many or a class for expanded clones.

size	D	V	J	length	CDR3	DNA
.	.	TRBV19	TRBJ2-1	13	CASSIGGYNEQFF	TGTGCCAGTAGTATAGGGGGATACAATGAGCAGTTCTTC
.	.	TRBV9	TRBJ2-3	16	CASSPLGTRSTDTQYF	TGTGCCAGCAGCCCCTTAGGGACGAGAAGCACAGATACGCAGTATTTT
.	.	TRBV10-3	TRBJ2-2	15	CAISELGGNTGELFF	TGTGCCATCAGTGAGTTAGGGGGGAACACCGGGGAGCTGTTTTTT
.	TRBD1	TRBV18	TRBJ1-2	15	CASSPFRDRGDGYTF	TGTGCCAGCTCACCTTTCCGGGACAGGGGGGATGGCTACACCTTC
once	.	TRBV23-1	TRBJ2-7	14	CASSQFVGNYEQYF	TGCGCCAGCAGTCAATTTGTGGGGAACTACGAGCAGTACTTC
.	TRBD2	TRBV5-1	TRBJ2-7	14	CASSLAGGSPEQYF	TGCGCCAGCAGTTTAGCGGGGGGCAGTCCCGAGCAGTACTTC
.	.	TRBV11-2	TRBJ2-5	15	CASSPVSGGQETQYF	TGTGCCAGCAGCCCAGTTAGTGGGGGACAAGAGACCCAGTACTTC
.	.	TRBV28	TRBJ2-1	14	CASSSHSVYNEQFF	TGTGCCAGCAGTTCTCATAGCGTCTACAATGAGCAGTTCTTC
.	TRBD1	TRBV28	TRBJ1-2	16	CASRQDRGRPFYGYTF	TGTGCCAGCAGGCAGGACAGGGGGCGTCCCTTCTATGGCTACACCTTC
.	.	TRBV12-3/TRBV12-4	TRBJ2-7	13	CASSLSPYYEQYF	TGTGCCAGCAGTTTGAGTCCGTACTACGAGCAGTACTTC
.	.	TRBV12-3/TRBV12-4	TRBJ1-2	13	CASSSDVGYGYTF	TGTGCCAGCAGTTCGGACGTAGGTTATGGCTACACCTTC
.	.	TRBV9	TRBJ2-7	14	CASSVTQSVAEQYF	TGTGCCAGCAGCGTGACCCAGTCGGTTGCCGAGCAGTACTTC
.	.	TRBV2	TRBJ2-5	13	CASSPSGFETQYF	TGTGCCAGCAGCCCGTCGGGTTTTGAGACCCAGTACTTC
.	.	TRBV5-1	TRBJ2-7	12	CASSPDPGEQYF	TGCGCCAGCAGCCCGGACCCGGGTGAGCAGTACTTC
.	.	TRBV2	TRBJ2-1	13	CASIRAPDNEQFF	TGTGCCAGCATAAGGGCGCCGGACAATGAGCAGTTCTTC
once	TRBD2	TRBV6-1	TRBJ2-7	13	CASTPAGEDEQYF	TGTGCCAGCACCCCGGCGGGGGAGGACGAGCAGTACTTC
.	TRBD1	TRBV29-1	TRBJ1-6	13	CSAGQDLNSPLHF	TGCAGCGCCGGACAGGACCTAAATTCACCCCTCCACTTT
.	.	TRBV6-2/TRBV6-3	TRBJ1-2	14	CASSYPGNSLGYTF	TGTGCCAGCAGTTATCCAGGGAATTCACTCGGCTACACCTTC
.	.	TRBV28	TRBJ1-2	13	CASSLIGLYGYTF	TGTGCCAGCAGTTTAATTGGACTTTACGGCTACACCTTC
.	.	TRBV10-3	TRBJ1-5	14	CAISEPGVNQPQHF	TGTGCCATCAGTGAGCCCGGGGTTAATCAGCCCCAGCATTTT
.	TRBD2	TRBV19	TRBJ2-5	18	CASSTQGLAGDTQETQYF	TGTGCCAGTAGTACCCAGGGACTAGCGGGGGACACGCAAGAGACCCAGTACTTC
.	.	TRBV12-5	TRBJ2-2	14	CASGLGQYTGELFF	TGTGCTAGTGGGCTCGGACAGTACACCGGGGAGCTGTTTTTT
once	TRBD1	TRBV28	TRBJ1-2	11	CASTTGDGYTF	TGTGCCAGCACGACAGGGGATGGCTACACCTTC
.	TRBD1	TRBV23-1	TRBJ2-7	14	CASGPGQGFYEQYF	TGCGCCAGCGGGCCGGGACAGGGCTTTTACGAGCAGTACTTC
once	.	TRBV7-3	TRBJ1-2	13	CASSQGGADGYTF	TGTGCCAGCAGCCAGGGCGGGGCGGATGGCTACACCTTC
.	TRBD2	TRBV5-1	TRBJ2-4	18	CASSLSLAGELAKNIQYF	TGCGCCAGCAGCTTGTCTCTAGCGGGGGAACTAGCCAAAAACATTCAGTACTTC
few	.	TRBV18	TRBJ2-6	22	CASSPLGPGLETAVSGANVLTF	TGTGCCAGCTCACCACTGGGCCCGGGACTCGAGACGGCGGTCTCTGGGGCCAACGTCCTGACTTTC
once	.	TRBV27	TRBJ2-1	14	CASSLRAVYNEQFF	TGTGCCAGCAGTTTACGGGCAGTCTACAATGAGCAGTTCTTC
few	.	TRBV6-5	TRBJ1-1	13	CASTWGLNTEAFF	TGTGCCAGTACTTGGGGGTTGAACACTGAAGCTTTCTTT
.	.	TRBV6-5	TRBJ2-1	15	CASRADWGLYNEQFF	TGTGCCAGCAGGGCCGATTGGGGATTGTACAATGAGCAGTTCTTC
.	TRBD2	TRBV9	TRBJ2-7	14	CASSVLGLFDEQYF	TGTGCCAGCAGCGTACTGGGACTATTCGACGAGCAGTACTTC
.	TRBD2	TRBV7-3	TRBJ2-5	15	CASSLNSGGQETQYF	TGTGCCAGCAGCTTAAACTCGGGAGGCCAAGAGACCCAGTACTTC
.	.	TRBV7-8	TRBJ1-1	13	CASSAKQGTEAFF	TGTGCCAGCAGCGCAAAGCAGGGGACTGAAGCTTTCTTT
.	.	TRBV19	TRBJ1-5	14	CASSIRDSNQPQHF	TGTGCCAGTAGTATCCGGGACAGCAATCAGCCCCAGCATTTT
few	.	TRBV19	TRBJ2-1	15	CASSISGGAENEQFF	TGTGCCAGTAGTATAAGTGGAGGGGCAGAGAATGAGCAGTTCTTC
.	.	TRBV13	TRBJ2-1	13	CASSSNRYNEQFF	TGTGCCAGCAGCTCAAACAGGTACAATGAGCAGTTCTTC
.	.	TRBV18	TRBJ1-6	16	CASSPQSVWMDSPLHF	TGTGCCAGCTCACCACAATCTGTTTGGATGGATTCACCCCTCCACTTT
.	.	TRBV27	TRBJ1-5	14	CASSFAGGNQPQHF	TGTGCCAGCAGTTTCGCAGGGGGCAATCAGCCCCAGCATTTT
.	TRBD1	TRBV2	TRBJ1-6	14	CASSQTGLGSPLHF	TGTGCCAGCAGCCAGACAGGGTTGGGTTCACCCCTCCACTTT